One and the same sample provided the 27 T cell receptor beta chains below, sequenced in a study of blood T cell repertoires in COVID-19. Some clones are missing from TCRdb's copy, which holds only in-frame ones; the method was immunoSEQ multiplex PCR. The table has 150,000 to 200,000 clones, more than 80% seen once; the top ten hold approximately 7%. The sequencing sample was made of peripheral blood. The receptors stem from a human donor in a cohort sampled during active COVID-19.

V usage is TRBV15 and J usage is TRBJ1-1; D may be TRBD1 (5 bases). CDR3 length: 14 residues. The V and J ends lost 0 bases and 6 bases respectively, with 11 bases between them. Germline CDR1 LNHNV, CDR2 YYDKDF (reference sequence). The CDR3 region has the DNA TGTGCCACCAGCAGAGAGGGGGGAGGGCCTGAAGCTTTCTTT. Amino acids: CATSREGGGPEAFF.

The chain combines TRBV20-1 with TRBJ2-7; TRBD2 is a possible D gene (5 bases). The length of the CDR3 is 11 residues. Trimming shortened V by 1 base and J by 4 bases, and 5 bases separated the two germline ends. Germline CDR1 is DFQATT and CDR2 is SNEGSKA (reference sequence). The CDR3 DNA reads TGCAGTGCTAGAGGGAGGTACGAGCAGTACTTC. Encoded protein: CSARGRYEQYF.

The chain employs TRBV5-1 and TRBJ1-3, with D possibly matching TRBD1 (6 bases). Germline lookup yields CDR1 SGHRS and CDR2 YFSETQ. The CDR3 covers 15 residues. V lost 4 bases and J lost 0, with 11 bases in between. The CDR3 here is CASSLRGGSGNTIYF. Here the CDR3 DNA reads TGCGCCAGCAGCCTGAGGGGGGGCTCTGGAAACACCATATATTTT.

The V gene is TRBV13, the J gene TRBJ2-7; 10 nucleotides agree with TRBD2. The CDR3 is made up of 15 amino acids. The germline CDR1 and CDR2 sequences are PRHDT and FYEKMQ (reference sequence). V was pared by 5 bases and J by 1 base, with 5 bases of the junction left unmatched. DNA for the CDR3: TGTGCCAGCAGCCCTCGGACTAGCGGTTCCTACGAGCAGTACTTC. As protein: CASSPRTSGSYEQYF. Looking up the rest from reference TRBV13 and TRBJ2-7 gives the full variable domain: AAGVIQSPRHLIKEKRETATLKCYPIPRHDTVYWYQQGPGQDPQFLISFYEKMQSDKGSIPDRFSAQQFSDYHSELNMSSLELGDSALYFCASSPRTSGSYEQYFGPGTRLTVT.

V and J are TRBV6-5 and TRBJ2-5, with 7 bases fitting TRBD1. With V trimmed by 6 bases and J by 4 bases, 11 bases remained unmatched. CDR1 and CDR2 (germline): MNHEY, SVGAGI. The CDR3 runs to 15 residues. CDR3 in amino acids: CASRPGTDHPETQYF. CDR3 DNA: TGTGCCAGCAGACCCGGGACAGACCATCCAGAGACCCAGTACTTC.

The gene calls are TRBV27 and TRBJ2-7; D may be TRBD1 (5 bases). The V gene lost 3 bases and the J gene lost 4 bases, with 16 bases spanning the gap. The CDR3 loop spans 15 amino acids. In germline, CDR1 is MNHEY, CDR2 SMNVEV (reference sequence). CDR3 region: CASSFPDTAKYEQYF. The CDR3 bases are TGTGCCAGCAGTTTCCCGGACACGGCCAAATACGAGCAGTACTTC.

This clone turned up a few times. CDR3 coding DNA: TGTGCCAGTAGTATAGGAGGGGGCTATGGCTACACCTTC. This translates into CASSIGGGYGYTF. The chain joins TRBV19 to TRBJ1-2, with D perhaps TRBD1 (6 bases). Trimming removed 1 base from V and 4 bases from J, with 7 bases in between. Germline V gives CDR1 LNHDA, CDR2 SQIVND (reference sequence). This CDR3 has 13 residues.

The chain recombines TRBV3-1 (or the pseudogene TRBV3-2) with TRBJ1-5; unclear D gene. Germline values: CDR1 LGHDT, CDR2 YNNKEL (reference sequence). The CDR3 is 13 residues long. Trimming stripped 1 base from V and 4 bases from J, with 5 bases between. Here the CDR3 reads CASSQAQNQPQHF. CDR3 DNA sequence: TGTGCCAGCAGCCAAGCTCAGAATCAGCCCCAGCATTTT.

This chain connects TRBV27 to TRBJ2-7, with TRBD2 matching over 10 bases. CDR3 length equals 15 residues. Germline loops: CDR1 MNHEY, CDR2 SMNVEV (reference sequence). With V trimmed by 2 bases and J by 0 bases, 1 base remained unmatched. CDR3 nucleotides: TGTGCCAGCAGTTTAACTAGCGGGGTCTCCTACGAGCAGTACTTC. It encodes CASSLTSGVSYEQYF.

This chain uses TRBV7-6 with TRBJ2-5; D gene unclear. The CDR3 spans 12 residues. Trimming took 4 bases from V and 2 from J, leaving 5 bases between them. The germline V gene has CDR1 SGHVS and CDR2 FNYEAQ. This CDR3 reads CASSSNQETQYF. CDR3 in DNA: TGTGCCAGCAGCTCTAATCAAGAGACCCAGTACTTC.

The gene calls are TRBV6-5 and TRBJ1-5; 7 bases map to TRBD1. This CDR3 has 15 amino acids. The V gene's germline CDR1 is MNHEY and CDR2 SVGAGI. V was clipped by 7 bases and J by 1 base; unmatched bases: 7. The CDR3 is CASTREGASNQPQHF. CDR3 coding DNA: TGTGCCAGCACCCGAGAGGGGGCGAGCAATCAGCCCCAGCATTTT.

This chain links TRBV5-1 with TRBJ2-2; 9 nucleotides align to TRBD2. Unmatched junction bases numbered 4, after V lost 0 bases and J lost 4 bases. This CDR3 has 16 amino acids. CDR1 and CDR2 from the germline V gene are SGHRS and YFSETQ. This chain's CDR3 is CASSLGAGGSTGELFF. The CDR3 nucleotides are TGCGCCAGCAGCTTGGGGGCGGGGGGGAGCACCGGGGAGCTGTTTTTT.

The chain employs TRBV9 and TRBJ2-7, with TRBD2 matching 10 bases. Germline loops: CDR1 SGDLS, CDR2 YYNGEE. The CDR3 has 16 residues. J lost 11 bases, V lost 2 bases, and 16 bases had no gene match. In DNA, the CDR3 is TGTGCCAGCAGCGTTTTGCGGGGGCTAGCGGGGGTGGAAAAGTACTTC. Protein product: CASSVLRGLAGVEKYF. The full variable domain, rest sourced from reference TRBV9 and TRBJ2-7, is DSGVTQTPKHLITATGQRVTLRCSPRSGDLSVYWYQQSLDQGLQFLIQYYNGEERAKGNILERFSAQQFPDLHSELNLSSLELGDSALYFCASSVLRGLAGVEKYFGPGTRLTVT.

This chain links TRBV7-2 with TRBJ2-7; D possibly corresponds to TRBD2 (6 bases). CDR1 is SGHTA and CDR2 is FQGNSA in the germline V gene. This CDR3 comprises 14 residues. The V end lost 8 bases, the J end lost 7 bases, and 21 bases lay between the germline ends. DNA for the CDR3: TGTGCCAGCTCCCTGGACTATGAGACGGGGGAGCAGTACTTC. It codes for CASSLDYETGEQYF.

This chain joins TRBV4-1 and TRBJ2-6; D not resolved. Germline values: CDR1 MGHRA, CDR2 YSYEKL. Trimming took 0 bases from V and 0 from J, leaving 15 bases between them. The CDR3 is made up of 19 amino acids. This CDR3 is CASSQEQQFSDSGANVLTF. The CDR3 DNA is TGCGCCAGCAGCCAAGAACAGCAATTTAGTGACTCTGGGGCCAACGTCCTGACTTTC.

This chain joins TRBV12-3 or TRBV12-4 and TRBJ2-7; the D gene is possibly TRBD1 (6 bases). The length of the CDR3 is 11 residues. Trimming removed 6 bases from V and 6 bases from J, with 9 bases in between. The CDR3 region has the DNA TGTGCCAGCAGGACAGGATCCGAGCAGTACTTC. It codes for CASRTGSEQYF.

This clone has only one observation. This chain connects TRBV7-8 to TRBJ2-7; 9 nucleotides align to TRBD1. CDR1 and CDR2 (germline): SGHVS, FQNEAQ. J lost 3 bases, V lost 5 bases, and 11 bases had no gene match. This CDR3 has 16 residues. The CDR3 protein is CASSTTQGAKIYEQYF. CDR3 nucleotides: TGTGCCAGCAGCACAACACAGGGGGCAAAGATCTACGAGCAGTACTTC.

CDR3 sequence (DNA): TGTGCCAGCACTACGGGGATTTTCTACGAGCAGTACTTC. Amino acid sequence: CASTTGIFYEQYF. The chain is built from TRBV12-3 or TRBV12-4 and TRBJ2-7, with TRBD2 as a possible D gene (5 bases). Trimming took off 7 bases at V and 3 bases at J, with 13 bases between the two ends. This CDR3 has 13 residues.

In its sample, this clone was seen once. The identical CDR3 is also encoded by other nucleotide sequences in the sample. CDR3 sequence: CASSLGTGGNQPQHF. The CDR3 DNA reads TGCGCCAGCAGCTTGGGGACAGGGGGCAATCAGCCCCAGCATTTT. The rearrangement joins TRBV5-1 to TRBJ1-5, with TRBD1 identical over 9 bases. The CDR3 covers 15 residues. The germline V gene has CDR1 SGHRS and CDR2 YFSETQ. The V gene end was trimmed by 0 bases and the J gene end by 2 bases; junction bases not matched to a gene: 0.

The chain carries TRBV27 and TRBJ1-1; D gene unclear. The V and J ends lost 3 bases and 3 bases respectively, with 8 bases between them. The germline gives CDR1 MNHEY, CDR2 SMNVEV (reference sequence). The CDR3 is made up of 13 amino acids. CDR3 amino acids: CASSFSGYTEAFF. CDR3 DNA: TGTGCCAGCAGTTTTTCGGGGTACACTGAAGCTTTCTTT.

The V and J genes are TRBV27 and TRBJ2-5; D unresolved. The V gene's germline CDR1 is MNHEY and CDR2 SMNVEV (reference sequence). The CDR3 covers 13 residues. V was clipped by 6 bases and J by 3 bases, with 11 bases between them. In DNA, the CDR3 is TGTGCCAGCAGACTCTACGGTAAAGAGACCCAGTACTTC. It translates to CASRLYGKETQYF.

The rearrangement links TRBV7-2 to TRBJ1-4; D remains unclear. The CDR3 runs to 12 residues. V lost 6 bases and J 9 bases, leaving 11 bases between the germline ends. From germline, CDR1 is SGHTA and CDR2 FQGNSA. CDR3 protein: CASSLEGQKLFF. The DNA of the CDR3 is TGTGCCAGCAGTCTAGAGGGTCAAAAACTGTTTTTT.

The chain combines TRBV9 with TRBJ2-6; D gene uncertain. The CDR3 totals 18 residues. Trimming removed 3 bases at V and 0 bases at J, with 16 bases between. Germline V gene lookup returns CDR1 SGDLS and CDR2 YYNGEE. The CDR3 DNA is TGTGCCAGCAGCGGCCTTGACACCTCTCTCTCTGGGGCCAACGTCCTGACTTTC. This translates into CASSGLDTSLSGANVLTF. Based on the CDR3 plus reference TRBV9 and TRBJ2-6, the full variable domain is DSGVTQTPKHLITATGQRVTLRCSPRSGDLSVYWYQQSLDQGLQFLIQYYNGEERAKGNILERFSAQQFPDLHSELNLSSLELGDSALYFCASSGLDTSLSGANVLTFGAGSRLTVL.

This clone was seen only a few times. The chain couples TRBV19 to TRBJ2-7, with a tentative D call TRBD1 (6 bases). The CDR3 totals 13 residues. Germline V CDR1 and CDR2: LNHDA, SQIVND (reference sequence). The ends were cut back, 9 bases at V and 4 bases at J, with 16 bases in the middle. The CDR3 bases are TGTGCCAGCTCCGGTTTGGGGGCGTACGAGCAGTACTTC. The encoded protein is CASSGLGAYEQYF.

This chain joins TRBV6-6 and TRBJ1-2, with 10 bases that match TRBD1. V lost 2 bases and J lost 0; bases outside the gene matches: 3. Per the germline V gene, CDR1 is MNHNY and CDR2 is SVGAGI (reference sequence). There are 16 residues in the CDR3. As DNA, the CDR3 is TGTGCCAGCAGTTACGCGGGACAGGGGACTAACTATGGCTACACCTTC. Its protein product is CASSYAGQGTNYGYTF.

This clone was detected only once. The chain employs TRBV1 and TRBJ2-6; the DNA was not used to check the table's D call, TRBD2. TRBV1 is labeled a pseudogene. The CDR3 runs to 18 residues. The CDR3: CTSNPRTGDSSGANVLTF. In nucleotides, the CDR3 is TGCACCAGCAATCCAAGGACGGGGGATTCCTCTGGGGCCAACGTCCTGACTTTC.

This clone was seen a few times. J is TRBJ2-7 and V is TRBV5-4, with 7 bases fitting TRBD1. Germline values: CDR1 SGHNT, CDR2 YYREEE (reference sequence). This CDR3 contains 14 residues. With V trimmed by 7 bases and J by 3 bases, 10 bases remained unmatched. Written as DNA, the CDR3 is TGTGCCAGCCACGGACCGGGACAGTTCTACGAGCAGTACTTC. This encodes CASHGPGQFYEQYF.